A single TCR beta chain is shown here with its context. Antigen unknown. These data are taken from a study of cytomegalovirus exposure and HLA in healthy donors. Study-level information: As released early, the data held some 80 million unique TCRs from HLA-typed donors.

Study results and caveats: In a later analysis, an Asian-associated ancestry cluster reportedly showed fewer N-insertions than the roughly 650-donor mean. Researchers reported in a later analysis that a missense DCLRE1C variant was tied to TCR beta V- and J-gene trimming.

Per the germline V gene, CDR1 is SEHNR and CDR2 is FQNEAQ (reference sequence). Trimming pared 5 bases from V and 3 bases from J, leaving 14 bases between. This CDR3 is 14 amino acids long. Researchers ran the PCR with 60 Vbeta and 13 Jbeta primers. This table comes from immunoSEQ multiplex PCR, and its TCRdb copy is limited to in-frame clones, with some not included. The table includes roughly 150,000 clones, about 75% detected once. Nominal health characterized the donors when sampled, though unrecorded immune exposures were likely. The sequence was collected from a man aged 18 to 30 in good health and CMV-seropositive. Sequenced material: PBMCs. This chain joins TRBV7-9 and TRBJ2-7, with a possible D match to TRBD2 (6 bases). DNA for the CDR3: TGTGCCAGCAGCCTCGGGACTGAGATCTACGAGCAGTACTTC. The encoded protein is CASSLGTEIYEQYF. Based on the CDR3 plus reference TRBV7-9 and TRBJ2-7, the full variable domain is DTGVSQNPRHKITKRGQNVTFRCDPISEHNRLYWYRQTLGQGPEFLTYFQNEAQLEKSRLLSDRFSAERPKGSFSTLEIQRTEQGDSAMYLCASSLGTEIYEQYFGPGTRLTVT.